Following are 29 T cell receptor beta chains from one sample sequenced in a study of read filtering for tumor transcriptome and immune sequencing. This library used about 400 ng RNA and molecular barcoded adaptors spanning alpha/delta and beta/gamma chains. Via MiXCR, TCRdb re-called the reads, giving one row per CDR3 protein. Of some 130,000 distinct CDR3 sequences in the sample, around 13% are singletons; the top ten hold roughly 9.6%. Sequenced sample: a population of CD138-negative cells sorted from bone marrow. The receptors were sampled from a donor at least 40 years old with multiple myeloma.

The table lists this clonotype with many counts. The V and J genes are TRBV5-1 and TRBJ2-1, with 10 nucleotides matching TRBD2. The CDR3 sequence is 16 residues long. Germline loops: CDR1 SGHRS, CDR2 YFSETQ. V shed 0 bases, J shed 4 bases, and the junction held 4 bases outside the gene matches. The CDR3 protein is CASSLVLSGGYNEQFF. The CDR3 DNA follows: TGCGCCAGCAGCTTGGTCCTTAGCGGGGGGTACAATGAGCAGTTCTTC.

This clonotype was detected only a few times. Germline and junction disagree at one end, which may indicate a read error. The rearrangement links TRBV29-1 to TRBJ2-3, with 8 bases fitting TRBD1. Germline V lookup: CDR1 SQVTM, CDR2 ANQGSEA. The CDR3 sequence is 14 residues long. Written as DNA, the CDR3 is TGCAGCGCCCAAACAGGGGGATCCACAGATACGCGGTATTTT. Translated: CSAQTGGSTDTRYF.

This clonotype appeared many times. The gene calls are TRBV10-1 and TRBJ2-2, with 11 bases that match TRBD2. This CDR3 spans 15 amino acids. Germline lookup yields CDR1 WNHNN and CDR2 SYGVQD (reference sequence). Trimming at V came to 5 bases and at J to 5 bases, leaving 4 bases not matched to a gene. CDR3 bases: TGCGCCAGCAGTATACTAGCGGGAGCAACCGGGGAGCTGTTTTTT. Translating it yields CASSILAGATGELFF.

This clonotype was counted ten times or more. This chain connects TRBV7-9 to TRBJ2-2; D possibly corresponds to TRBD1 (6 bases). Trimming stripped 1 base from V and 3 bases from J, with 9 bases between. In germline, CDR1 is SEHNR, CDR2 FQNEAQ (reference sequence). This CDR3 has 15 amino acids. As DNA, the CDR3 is TGTGCCAGCAGCTTAGGACAGGCTGACACCGGGGAGCTGTTTTTT. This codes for CASSLGQADTGELFF.

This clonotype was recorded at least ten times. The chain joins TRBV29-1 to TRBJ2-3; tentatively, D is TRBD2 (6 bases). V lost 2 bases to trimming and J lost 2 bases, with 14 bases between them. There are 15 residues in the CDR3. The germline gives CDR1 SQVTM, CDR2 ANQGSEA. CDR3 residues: CSVEPSGGPTDTQYF. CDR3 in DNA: TGCAGCGTTGAACCGTCCGGAGGGCCCACAGATACGCAGTATTTT.

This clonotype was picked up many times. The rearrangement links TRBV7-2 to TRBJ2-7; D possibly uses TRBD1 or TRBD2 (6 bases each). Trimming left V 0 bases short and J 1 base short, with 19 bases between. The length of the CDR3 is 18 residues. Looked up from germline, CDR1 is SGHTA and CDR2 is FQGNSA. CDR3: CASSLALRGQAGSYEQYF. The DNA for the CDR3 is TGTGCCAGCAGCTTAGCGCTAAGGGGACAAGCGGGTTCCTACGAGCAGTACTTC.

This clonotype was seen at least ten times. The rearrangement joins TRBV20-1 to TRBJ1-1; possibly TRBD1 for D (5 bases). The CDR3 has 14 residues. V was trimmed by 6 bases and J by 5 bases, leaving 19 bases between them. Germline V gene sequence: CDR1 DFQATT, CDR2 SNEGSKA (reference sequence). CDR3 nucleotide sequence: TGCAGTGCCCAGGGAGGGTTGGGGGGTACTGAAGCTTTCTTT. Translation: CSAQGGLGGTEAFF.

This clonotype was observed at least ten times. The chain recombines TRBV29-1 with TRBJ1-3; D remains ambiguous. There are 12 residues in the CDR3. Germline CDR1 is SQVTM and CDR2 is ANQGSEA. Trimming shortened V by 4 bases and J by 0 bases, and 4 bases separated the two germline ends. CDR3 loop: CSVGDSGNTIYF. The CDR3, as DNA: TGCAGCGTTGGGGACTCTGGAAACACCATATATTTT.

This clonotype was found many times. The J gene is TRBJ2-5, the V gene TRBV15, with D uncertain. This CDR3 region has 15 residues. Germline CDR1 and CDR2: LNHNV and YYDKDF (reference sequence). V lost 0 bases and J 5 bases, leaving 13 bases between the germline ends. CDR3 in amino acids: CATSRDLGLTETQYF. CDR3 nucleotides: TGTGCCACCAGCAGAGATCTAGGGCTGACGGAGACCCAGTACTTC.

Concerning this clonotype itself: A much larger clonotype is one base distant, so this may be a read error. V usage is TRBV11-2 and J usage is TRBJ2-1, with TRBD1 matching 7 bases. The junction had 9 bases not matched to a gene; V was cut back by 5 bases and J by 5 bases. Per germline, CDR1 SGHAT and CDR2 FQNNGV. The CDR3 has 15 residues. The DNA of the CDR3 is TGTGCCAGCAGCGGGGTCAGGGGGAGTCACAATGAGCAGTTCTTC. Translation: CASSGVRGSHNEQFF.

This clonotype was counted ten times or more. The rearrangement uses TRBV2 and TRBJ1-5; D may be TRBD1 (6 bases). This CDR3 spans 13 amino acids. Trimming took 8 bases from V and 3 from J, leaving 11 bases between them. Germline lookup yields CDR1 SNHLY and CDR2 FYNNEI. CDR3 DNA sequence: TGTGCCAGCGTGGCAGGGGCCAATCAGCCCCAGCATTTT. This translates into CASVAGANQPQHF.

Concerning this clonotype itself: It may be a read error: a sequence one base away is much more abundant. In DNA form, the CDR3 reads TGCGCCAGCAGCTTGGCAGGGTCGCCCCGGCATTTT. Its protein product is CASSLAGSPRHF. The chain links TRBV5-1 to TRBJ1-5, with a tentative D call TRBD1 (5 bases). Germline loops: CDR1 SGHRS, CDR2 YFSETQ. CDR3 size: 12 residues.

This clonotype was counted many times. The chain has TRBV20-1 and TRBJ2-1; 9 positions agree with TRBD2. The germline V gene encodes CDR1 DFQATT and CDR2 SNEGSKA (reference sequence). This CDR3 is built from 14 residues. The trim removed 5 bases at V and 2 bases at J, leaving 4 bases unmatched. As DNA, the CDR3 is TGCAGTGCTGGTAGCGGGAGTGCCTACAATGAGCAGTTCTTC. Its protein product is CSAGSGSAYNEQFF.

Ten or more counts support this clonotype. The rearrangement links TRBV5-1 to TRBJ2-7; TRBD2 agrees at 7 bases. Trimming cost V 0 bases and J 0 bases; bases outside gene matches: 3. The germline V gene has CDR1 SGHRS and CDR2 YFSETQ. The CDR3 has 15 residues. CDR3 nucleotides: TGCGCCAGCAGCTTGGGTGGCGGGGGCTCCTACGAGCAGTACTTC. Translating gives CASSLGGGGSYEQYF.

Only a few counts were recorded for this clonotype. The DNA for the CDR3 is TGTGCCAGCAGGGGGGATAGCGGGAGGATCTACGAGCAGTACTTC. Its translation: CASRGDSGRIYEQYF. The chain recombines TRBV12-3 or TRBV12-4 with TRBJ2-7; TRBD2 aligns across 10 bases. This CDR3 is 15 amino acids long. The ends lost 6 bases at V and 3 bases at J; junction bases unmatched: 8.

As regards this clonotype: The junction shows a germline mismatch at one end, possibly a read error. The CDR3 region is CVSSFMGYQETQYF. The DNA of the CDR3 is TGTGTCAGCAGCTTTATGGGTTACCAAGAGACCCAGTACTTC. The rearrangement uses TRBV7-9 and TRBJ2-5; D is ambiguous. Germline V CDR1 and CDR2: SEHNR, FQNEAQ (reference sequence). The CDR3 has 14 residues.

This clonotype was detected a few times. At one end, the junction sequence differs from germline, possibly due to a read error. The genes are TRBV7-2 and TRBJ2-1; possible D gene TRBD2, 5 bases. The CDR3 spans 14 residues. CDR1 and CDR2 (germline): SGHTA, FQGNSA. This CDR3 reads CASGLVPGINEQFF. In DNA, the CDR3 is TGTGCCAGCGGCTTAGTCCCGGGGATTAATGAGCAGTTCTTC.

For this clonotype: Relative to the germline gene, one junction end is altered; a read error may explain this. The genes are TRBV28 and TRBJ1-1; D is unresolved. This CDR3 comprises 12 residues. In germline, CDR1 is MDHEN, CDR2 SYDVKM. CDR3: CTSTVENTDAFF. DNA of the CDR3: TGTACCAGCACAGTGGAGAACACTGACGCTTTCTTT.

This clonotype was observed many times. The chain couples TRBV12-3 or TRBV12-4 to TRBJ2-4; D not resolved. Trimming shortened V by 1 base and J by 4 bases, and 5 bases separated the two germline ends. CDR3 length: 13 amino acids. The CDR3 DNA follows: TGTGCCAGCAGTTTAGTGGAAAAAAACATTCAGTACTTC. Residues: CASSLVEKNIQYF.

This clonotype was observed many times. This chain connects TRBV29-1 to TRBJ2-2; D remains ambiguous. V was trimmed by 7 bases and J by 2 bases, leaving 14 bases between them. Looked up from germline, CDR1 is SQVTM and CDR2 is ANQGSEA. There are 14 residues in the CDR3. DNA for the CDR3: TGCAGCGCTAACCCCCTTTCCAACACCGGGGAGCTGTTTTTT. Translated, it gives CSANPLSNTGELFF.

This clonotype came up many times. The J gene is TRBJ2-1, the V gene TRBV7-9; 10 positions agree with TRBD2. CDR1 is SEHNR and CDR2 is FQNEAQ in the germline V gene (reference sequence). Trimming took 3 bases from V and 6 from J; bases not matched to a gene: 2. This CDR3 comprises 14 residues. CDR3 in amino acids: CASSFLAGGNEQFF. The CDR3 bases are TGTGCCAGCAGCTTTTTAGCGGGGGGCAATGAGCAGTTCTTC.

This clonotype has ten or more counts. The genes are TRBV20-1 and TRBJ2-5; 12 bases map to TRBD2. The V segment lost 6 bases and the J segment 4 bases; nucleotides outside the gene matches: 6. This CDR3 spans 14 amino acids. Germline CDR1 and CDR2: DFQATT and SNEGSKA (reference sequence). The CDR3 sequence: CSAATSGSSETQYF. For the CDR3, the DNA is TGCAGTGCAGCGACTAGCGGGAGTTCAGAGACCCAGTACTTC.

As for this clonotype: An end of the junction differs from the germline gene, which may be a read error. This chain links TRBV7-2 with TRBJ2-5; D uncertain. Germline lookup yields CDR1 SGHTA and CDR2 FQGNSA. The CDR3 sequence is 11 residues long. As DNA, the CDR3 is TGTGCCAGCCGCTTAGGAGAGACCCAGTACTTC. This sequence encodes CASRLGETQYF.

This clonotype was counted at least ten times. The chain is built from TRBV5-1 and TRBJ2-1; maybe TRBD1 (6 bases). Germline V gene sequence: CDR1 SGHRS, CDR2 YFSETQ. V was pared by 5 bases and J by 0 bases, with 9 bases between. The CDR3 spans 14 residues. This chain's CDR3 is CASSRDTSYNEQFF. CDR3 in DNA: TGCGCCAGCAGTAGGGACACCTCCTACAATGAGCAGTTCTTC.

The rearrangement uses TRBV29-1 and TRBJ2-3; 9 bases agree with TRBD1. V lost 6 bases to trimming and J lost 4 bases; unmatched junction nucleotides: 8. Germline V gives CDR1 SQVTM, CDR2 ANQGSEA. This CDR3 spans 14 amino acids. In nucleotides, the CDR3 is TGCAGCGTGGAGAACACAGGGGGCTCAGATACGCAGTATTTT. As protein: CSVENTGGSDTQYF.

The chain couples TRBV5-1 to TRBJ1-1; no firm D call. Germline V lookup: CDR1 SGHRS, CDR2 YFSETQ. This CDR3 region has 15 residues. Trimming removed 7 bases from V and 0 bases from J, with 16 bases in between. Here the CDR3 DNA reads TGCGCCAGCTCCCCGCGGGAGGGAATGAACACTGAAGCTTTCTTT. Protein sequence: CASSPREGMNTEAFF.

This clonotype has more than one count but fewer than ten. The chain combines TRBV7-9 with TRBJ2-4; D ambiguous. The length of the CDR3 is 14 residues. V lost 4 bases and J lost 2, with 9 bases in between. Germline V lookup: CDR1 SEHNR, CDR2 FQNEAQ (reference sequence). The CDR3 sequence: CASSSPLSKNIQYF. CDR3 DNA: TGTGCCAGCAGCTCCCCCCTGTCCAAAAACATTCAGTACTTC.

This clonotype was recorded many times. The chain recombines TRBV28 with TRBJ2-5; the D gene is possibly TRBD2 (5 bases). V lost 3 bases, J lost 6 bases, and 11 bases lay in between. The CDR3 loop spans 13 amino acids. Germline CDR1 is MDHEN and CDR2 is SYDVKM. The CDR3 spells CASSFPGEQTQYF. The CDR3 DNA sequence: TGTGCCAGCAGTTTCCCCGGGGAGCAGACCCAGTACTTC.

For the CDR3, the DNA is TGTGCCATCACCGAGGGACTAGCTGGTGTGGAGACCCAGTACTTC. Translation gives CAITEGLAGVETQYF. The chain uses TRBV10-3 and TRBJ2-5; 9 nucleotides align to TRBD2. Germline values: CDR1 ENHRY, CDR2 SYGVKD. V dropped 7 bases and J dropped 5; count of bases not matched to a gene: 11. This CDR3 is built from 15 residues.